The 32 T cell receptor beta chains reported below all come from one sample, sequenced in a study of metastatic and nonmetastatic thyroid tumors. Thyroid surgery had not been preceded by any treatment in any patient. MiXCR reprocessed the PCR reads for TCRdb. The sample records around 31,000 clones, about 15% being singletons. The specimen sequenced was blood. The source is a male donor with papillary thyroid cancer or a benign thyroid nodule (not recorded which). Some clones in this sample may be carry-over from other donors' samples.

This clone was seen at least ten times. The chain links TRBV11-3 to TRBJ2-5; 9 bases are a match to TRBD2. CDR3 size: 16 residues. J was trimmed by 2 bases and V by 6 bases; bases with no gene match: 10. Germline-derived CDR1 and CDR2 are SGHNT and YENEEA. CDR3 residues: CASSYPLAGPQETQYF. The CDR3 bases are TGTGCCAGCAGTTATCCTCTAGCGGGACCTCAAGAGACCCAGTACTTC.

This clone was counted many times. J is TRBJ2-7 and V is TRBV3-1; no definite D call. The CDR3 sequence is 13 residues long. Germline lookup yields CDR1 LGHDT and CDR2 YNNKEL (reference sequence). Trimming removed 4 bases at V and 7 bases at J, with 14 bases between. The CDR3 sequence is CASSLGPLFEQYF. CDR3 DNA sequence: TGTGCCAGCAGCCTCGGACCCCTTTTTGAGCAGTACTTC.

In this sample, this clone turned up many times. This chain joins TRBV20-1 and TRBJ1-5, with 7 positions matching TRBD1. CDR1 is DFQATT, CDR2 SNEGSKA, per germline (reference sequence). The CDR3 has 15 residues. V shed 3 bases and J 5 bases; nucleotides not matched to a gene: 10. The CDR3 protein is CSASQTGTVHQPQHF. The CDR3 region has the DNA TGCAGTGCTAGCCAAACAGGGACAGTGCATCAGCCCCAGCATTTT.

Many counts were recorded for this clone. This specimen includes other DNA sequences encoding the same CDR3. In DNA form, the CDR3 reads TGTGCCACCCTTAGCGGGAGGGCTGGCACAGATACGCAGTATTTT. Amino acids: CATLSGRAGTDTQYF. The V and J genes are TRBV6-1 and TRBJ2-3, with TRBD2 identical over 11 bases. The junction had 7 bases not matched to a gene; V was cut back by 10 bases and J by 1 base. Germline V gives CDR1 MNHNS, CDR2 SASEGT. The CDR3 runs 15 residues.

Only a few counts were recorded for this clone. A much larger clone lies one base from this, so it may be a read error. V gene TRBV6-2 or TRBV6-3 combines with J gene TRBJ1-6, with 8 bases fitting TRBD1. Trimming cost V 4 bases and J 10 bases; bases outside gene matches: 9. CDR1 MNHEY and CDR2 SVGEGT come from the germline V gene. The CDR3 runs to 15 residues. The CDR3 region has the DNA TGTGCCAGCAGTTTCTCGGACAGGGAGAGCTCACCCCTCCACTTT. It encodes CASSFSDRESSPLHF.

In the case of this clone: A read error may be the cause here, since a much bigger clone is one base away. The chain links TRBV6-1 to TRBJ1-2; D call uncertain. Germline lookup yields CDR1 MNHNS and CDR2 SASEGT. The CDR3 sequence is 14 residues long. This CDR3 is CASSEAWSNYGYNF. The CDR3 DNA reads TGTGCCAGCAGTGAAGCTTGGTCTAACTATGGCTACAACTTT.

This clone was counted many times. The CDR3 loop reads CASSLLAASTDTQYF. The CDR3 DNA is TGCGCCAGCAGCTTACTAGCGGCTAGCACAGATACGCAGTATTTT. This chain joins TRBV5-1 and TRBJ2-3; the match to TRBD2 covers 8 bases. In germline, CDR1 is SGHRS, CDR2 YFSETQ. The V gene end was trimmed by 2 bases and the J gene end by 0 bases; junction bases not matched to a gene: 2. The CDR3 is 15 amino acids.

Ten or more counts support this clone. The V and J genes are TRBV4-1 and TRBJ2-1; D is possibly TRBD2 (6 bases). V lost 1 base and J 7 bases, leaving 14 bases between the germline ends. The germline V gene encodes CDR1 MGHRA and CDR2 YSYEKL. This CDR3 has 15 amino acids. CDR3 protein: CASSQAGERRNEQFF. The CDR3 DNA is TGCGCCAGCAGCCAAGCGGGAGAGAGAAGAAATGAGCAGTTCTTC.

This clone has at least ten counts. V gene TRBV5-5 combines with J gene TRBJ1-5; maybe TRBD1 (6 bases). This CDR3 is 13 amino acids long. From germline, CDR1 is SGHKS and CDR2 YYEKEE (reference sequence). V lost 4 bases and J lost 11, with 16 bases in between. CDR3 nucleotides: TGTGCCAGCAGCCTGACAGGTCTTAGGGCCCAGCATTTT. Its translation is CASSLTGLRAQHF.

This clone was detected ten times or more. This chain links TRBV3-1 with TRBJ1-1; D uncertain. The CDR3 runs to 13 residues. CDR1 and CDR2 from the germline V gene are LGHDT and YNNKEL (reference sequence). V was cut by 6 bases and J by 8 bases, with 16 bases left in between. For the CDR3, the DNA is TGTGCCAGCAGTTTAGGACGGGCCGCGGAAGCTTTCTTT. Protein: CASSLGRAAEAFF. The entire variable domain, with the rest obtained from reference TRBV3-1 and TRBJ1-1, is as follows: DTAVSQTPKYLVTQMGNDKSIKCEQNLGHDTMYWYKQDSKKFLKIMFSYNNKELIINETVPNRFSPKSPDKAHLNLHINSLELGDSAVYFCASSLGRAAEAFFGQGTRLTVV.

The CDR3, as DNA: TGTGCCAGCAGCCCGTGGCTCGGGACCCCCTACGAGCAGTACTTC. Translation: CASSPWLGTPYEQYF. V gene TRBV7-6 combines with J gene TRBJ2-7; D tentatively reads TRBD1 or TRBD2 (5 bases each). Germline CDR1 is SGHVS and CDR2 is FNYEAQ. This CDR3 contains 15 residues. Trimming stripped 5 bases from V and 2 bases from J, with 16 bases between.

This clone was counted many times. The chain combines TRBV15 with TRBJ2-5; D might be TRBD2 (6 bases). V was clipped by 7 bases and J by 5 bases, with 14 bases between them. The CDR3 is made up of 13 amino acids. The germline V gene has CDR1 LNHNV and CDR2 YYDKDF (reference sequence). The CDR3 nucleotides are TGTGCCACCACAGGGACGGCGGGGGAGACCCAGTACTTC. It is translated as CATTGTAGETQYF.

This clone was recorded at least ten times. The J gene is TRBJ2-7, the V gene TRBV14; 11 bases match TRBD2. Germline V gene lookup returns CDR1 SGHDN and CDR2 FVKESK. This CDR3 is built from 20 residues. V dropped 4 bases and J dropped 4; count of bases not matched to a gene: 21. DNA of the CDR3: TGTGCCAGCAGCCGAGAAACAAAGAGGTCTAGCGGGAGGAAAAAGTACGAGCAGTACTTC. This encodes CASSRETKRSSGRKKYEQYF.

The V gene is TRBV7-2, the J gene TRBJ2-7; TRBD1 or TRBD2 may be the D gene (5 bases each). Germline assignment: CDR1 SGHTA and CDR2 FQGNSA. The CDR3 totals 14 residues. V gave up 1 base and J gave up 2 bases, with 9 bases separating them. The DNA for the CDR3 is TGTGCCAGCAGCTTAGGGGACGGAGCCTACGAGCAGTACTTC. This sequence encodes CASSLGDGAYEQYF.

This clone was counted many times. V is TRBV10-3 and J is TRBJ2-5; D call uncertain. Germline V CDR1 and CDR2: ENHRY, SYGVKD. This CDR3 is 14 amino acids long. V gave up 10 bases and J gave up 1 base, with 16 bases separating them. The CDR3 DNA reads as TGTGCCACCGCAAGGGCCGGAGCCCAAGAGACCCAGTACTTC. Encoded protein: CATARAGAQETQYF.

This clone has at least ten counts. This sequence joins TRBV5-1 and TRBJ2-1, with D perhaps matching TRBD2 (6 bases). The CDR3 has 14 residues. Trimming pared 4 bases from V and 4 bases from J, leaving 12 bases between. Germline values: CDR1 SGHRS, CDR2 YFSETQ. CDR3 sequence: CASSETGEYNEQFF. CDR3 in DNA: TGCGCCAGCAGCGAGACGGGAGAGTACAATGAGCAGTTCTTC. The full variable domain, with the rest looked up from reference TRBV5-1 and TRBJ2-1, is KAGVTQTPRYLIKTRGQQVTLSCSPISGHRSVSWYQQTPGQGLQFLFEYFSETQRNKGNFPGRFSGRQFSNSRSEMNVSTLELGDSALYLCASSETGEYNEQFFGPGTRLTVL.

This clone came up a few times. The V and J genes are TRBV6-2 or TRBV6-3 and TRBJ1-2, with D uncertain. In germline, CDR1 is MNHEY, CDR2 SVGEGT. V dropped 6 bases and J dropped 7 bases, with 27 bases sitting between them. CDR3 length: 17 amino acids. The CDR3 loop reads CASRPLFETTSLVGYTF. The CDR3 DNA reads as TGTGCCAGCAGACCTCTATTCGAGACCACGTCGCTTGTTGGCTACACCTTC.

This clone was picked up many times. The chain couples TRBV6-5 to TRBJ2-1, with 8 bases identical to TRBD2. The CDR3 length is 16 residues. V trimming: 0 bases; J trimming: 7 bases; junction bases outside the gene matches: 8. The germline CDR1 and CDR2 sequences are MNHEY and SVGAGI. CDR3 sequence: CASSYSPGLGGNEQFF. The DNA for the CDR3 is TGTGCCAGCAGTTACTCTCCGGGACTAGGCGGAAATGAGCAGTTCTTC.

This clone was counted ten times or more. V usage is TRBV27 and J usage is TRBJ2-7, with 10 bases that match TRBD2. In germline, CDR1 is MNHEY, CDR2 SMNVEV (reference sequence). The CDR3 spans 14 residues. Trimming removed 4 bases from V and 5 bases from J; junction bases left unmatched: 5. The DNA for the CDR3 is TGTGCCAGCAGTTCCCTTAGCGGGAGGAACGAGCAGTACTTC. It yields the protein CASSSLSGRNEQYF.

This clone was picked up many times. The rearrangement joins TRBV18 to TRBJ1-5, with a possible D match to TRBD1 (6 bases). The V gene's germline CDR1 is KGHSH and CDR2 LQKENI. The CDR3 contains 15 residues. Trimming took 3 bases from V and 4 from J, leaving 13 bases between them. The CDR3 loop is CASSPNRGANQPQHF. CDR3 DNA sequence: TGTGCCAGCTCACCGAATCGGGGGGCGAATCAGCCCCAGCATTTT.

In its sample, this clone was seen many times. This chain uses TRBV5-1 with TRBJ2-4; 8 bases line up with TRBD1. CDR1 is SGHRS and CDR2 is YFSETQ in the germline V gene. V was pared by 2 bases and J by 8 bases, with 6 bases of the junction left unmatched. CDR3 size: 14 residues. The CDR3 is CASSLLTGDDIQYF. Written as DNA, the CDR3 is TGCGCCAGCAGCTTATTGACAGGGGATGACATTCAGTACTTC.

This clone occurred many times. The rearrangement joins TRBV6-1 to TRBJ1-2, with 7 bases fitting TRBD1. Trimming took 4 bases from V and 2 from J; bases not matched to a gene: 1. The CDR3 is made up of 13 amino acids. Per germline, CDR1 MNHNS and CDR2 SASEGT. As DNA, the CDR3 is TGTGCCAGCAGTGGACAGGGAAACTATGGCTACACCTTC. It specifies CASSGQGNYGYTF.

There are a few counts of this clone. V and J are TRBV6-1 and TRBJ2-6; no definite D call. Trimming took off 1 base at V and 1 base at J, with 5 bases between the two ends. Germline V gives CDR1 MNHNS, CDR2 SASEGT. CDR3 length: 15 amino acids. CDR3 loop: CASSEGQSGANVLTF. The CDR3 DNA is TGTGCCAGCAGTGAAGGGCAGTCTGGGGCCAACGTCCTGACTTTC.

This clone was detected ten times or more. The chain is built from TRBV27 and TRBJ2-7; 7 bases map to TRBD2. This CDR3 is built from 15 residues. The germline V gene encodes CDR1 MNHEY and CDR2 SMNVEV (reference sequence). Unmatched junction bases numbered 6, after V lost 2 bases and J lost 2 bases. The CDR3 nucleotides are TGTGCCAGCAGTTTAACCCAAGCGGGGCCCTACGAGCAGTACTTC. Translating gives CASSLTQAGPYEQYF.

This clone was recorded at least ten times. V and J are TRBV29-1 and TRBJ2-1; D is undetermined. Trimming left V 2 bases short and J 0 bases short, with 8 bases between. This CDR3 is built from 14 residues. Germline loops: CDR1 SQVTM, CDR2 ANQGSEA. The DNA of the CDR3 is TGCAGCGTTGAAAAACAGAGCTCCTACAATGAGCAGTTCTTC. Translated, it gives CSVEKQSSYNEQFF.

This clone has a count of ten or more. The genes are TRBV4-1 and TRBJ2-7, with TRBD1 identical over 8 bases. Germline V lookup: CDR1 MGHRA, CDR2 YSYEKL. Unmatched junction bases numbered 8, after V lost 5 bases and J lost 2 bases. The CDR3 runs 15 residues. CDR3 DNA: TGCGCCAGCAGCTCCGATCCGGGACAGGCCTACGAGCAGTACTTC. This codes for CASSSDPGQAYEQYF.

This clone has just a few counts. The chain joins TRBV5-6 to TRBJ1-4; unclear D gene. CDR1 is SGHDT, CDR2 YYEEEE, per germline. V shed 0 bases and J shed 6 bases, with 12 bases lying between them. The CDR3 is 15 amino acids. The CDR3 nucleotides are TGTGCCAGCAGCTTGGGTTCTGGGAAATATGAAAAACTGTTTTTT. This translates into CASSLGSGKYEKLFF. Filled out from reference TRBV5-6 and TRBJ1-4, the complete variable domain reads DAGVTQSPTHLIKTRGQQVTLRCSPKSGHDTVSWYQQALGQGPQFIFQYYEEEERQRGNFPDRFSGHQFPNYSSELNVNALLLGDSALYLCASSLGSGKYEKLFFGSGTQLSVL.

This clone was found a few times. The J gene is TRBJ2-1, the V gene TRBV10-3; D gene unclear. V shed 4 bases and J shed 7 bases, with 11 bases lying between them. This CDR3 region has 13 residues. Looked up from germline, CDR1 is ENHRY and CDR2 is SYGVKD. CDR3 nucleotides: TGTGCCATCAGTGCCCAGGTCGAAAATGAGCAGTTCTTC. Translating gives CAISAQVENEQFF.

This clone has just a few counts. The J gene is TRBJ2-1, the V gene TRBV12-5; no firm D call. Germline CDR1 LGHNT, CDR2 FRNRAP. CDR3 length: 12 amino acids. The V gene lost 7 bases and the J gene lost 5 bases, with 9 bases spanning the gap. CDR3 in DNA: TGTGCTAGTGCCCCCTCACACAATGAGCAGTTCTTC. As protein: CASAPSHNEQFF.

This clone was recorded once. A much more abundant neighbour one base away suggests this may be a read error. The chain combines TRBV7-7 with TRBJ2-5; possible D gene TRBD2, 6 bases. This CDR3 has 14 amino acids. The V gene's germline CDR1 is SSHAT and CDR2 FNYEAQ (reference sequence). In DNA form, the CDR3 reads TGTGCTAGCAGCGCGGGGAGTTTGCAAGAGACCCAGTACTTC. It translates to CASSAGSLQETQYF.

This clone was detected many times. The chain employs TRBV11-3 and TRBJ2-5; no clear D gene. V lost 1 base to trimming and J lost 3 bases, with 12 bases between them. This CDR3 spans 15 amino acids. Germline CDR1 reads SGHNT; CDR2 reads YENEEA. The CDR3 protein is CASSLGMNIEETQYF. The CDR3 nucleotides read TGTGCCAGCAGCTTAGGTATGAATATCGAAGAGACCCAGTACTTC.

This clone was seen more than once but under ten times. One end of the junction varies from germline; a read error may be responsible. The V and J genes are TRBV10-3 and TRBJ1-2; D is ambiguous. Germline loops: CDR1 ENHRY, CDR2 SYGVKD. There are 13 residues in the CDR3. Here the CDR3 reads CAITPRPNHGYTF. The CDR3 nucleotides read TGTGCCATCACCCCTAGACCCAATCATGGATACACCTTC.